The 4 T cell receptor beta chains below all came from one sample that was sequenced in a study of T cell responses to AZD1222 COVID-19 vaccine. Sequenced by immunoSEQ multiplex PCR; TCRdb stores in-frame clones only, minus some. The table has over 130,000 clones, more than 75% seen once. Sequenced here: peripheral blood, sampled 28 days after the second AZD1222 dose. These receptors all stem from an adult who received the AZD1222 COVID-19 vaccine.

The chain joins TRBV12-3 or TRBV12-4 to TRBJ2-3; D not certain. V was trimmed by 10 bases and J by 2 bases, leaving 13 bases between them. The CDR3 contains 13 residues. The chain's CDR3 is CATSKRHTDTQYF. The CDR3 bases are TGTGCCACCTCTAAGCGCCACACAGATACGCAGTATTTT.

In DNA, the CDR3 is TGTGCCAGCAGCCAAGAAACCGGGACAGGGGCTGAAAAACTGTTTTTT. Protein sequence: CASSQETGTGAEKLFF. The rearrangement uses TRBV3-1 (or the pseudogene TRBV3-2) and TRBJ1-4; 10 positions match TRBD1. Looked up from germline, CDR1 is LGHDT and CDR2 is YNNKEL (reference sequence). V shed 0 bases and J 7 bases; nucleotides not matched to a gene: 5. CDR3 length equals 16 residues.

Concerning this clone: Additional DNA sequences in this sample encode the identical CDR3. V is TRBV5-1 and J is TRBJ1-1; 7 bases are a match to TRBD1. The CDR3 has 14 amino acids. Germline lookup yields CDR1 SGHRS and CDR2 YFSETQ. The trim removed 4 bases at V and 1 base at J, leaving 4 bases unmatched. The CDR3 reads CASSPGQANTEAFF. For the CDR3, the DNA is TGCGCCAGCAGCCCTGGACAGGCGAACACTGAAGCTTTCTTT.

The rearrangement uses TRBV4-1 and TRBJ2-5, with D possibly matching TRBD1 (6 bases). V lost 2 bases to trimming and J lost 5 bases, with 9 bases between them. The CDR3 contains 13 residues. Per germline, CDR1 MGHRA and CDR2 YSYEKL. The CDR3 DNA follows: TGCGCCAGCAGCCAATGGGGGCCGGAGACCCAGTACTTC. It translates to CASSQWGPETQYF.